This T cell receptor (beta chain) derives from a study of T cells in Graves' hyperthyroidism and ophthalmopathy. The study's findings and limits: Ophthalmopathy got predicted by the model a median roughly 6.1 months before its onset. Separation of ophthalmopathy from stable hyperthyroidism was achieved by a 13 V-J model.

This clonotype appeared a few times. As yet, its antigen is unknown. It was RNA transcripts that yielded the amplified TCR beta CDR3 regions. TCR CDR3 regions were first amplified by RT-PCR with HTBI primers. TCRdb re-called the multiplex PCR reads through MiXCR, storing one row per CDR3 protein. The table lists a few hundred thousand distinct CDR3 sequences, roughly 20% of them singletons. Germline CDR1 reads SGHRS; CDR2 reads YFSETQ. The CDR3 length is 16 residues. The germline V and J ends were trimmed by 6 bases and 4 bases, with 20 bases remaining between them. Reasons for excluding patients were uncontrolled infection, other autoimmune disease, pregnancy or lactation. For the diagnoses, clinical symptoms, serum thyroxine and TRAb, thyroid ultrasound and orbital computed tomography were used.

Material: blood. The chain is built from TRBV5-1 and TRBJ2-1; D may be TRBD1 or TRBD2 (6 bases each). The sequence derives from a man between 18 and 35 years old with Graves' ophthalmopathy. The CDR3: CASTWAAGGPYNEQFF. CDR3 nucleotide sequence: TGCGCCAGCACTTGGGCCGCCGGGGGCCCTTACAATGAGCAGTTCTTC.